One and the same sample provided the 18 T cell receptor beta chains below, sequenced in a study of blood T cell repertoires in COVID-19. Sequenced by immunoSEQ multiplex PCR; TCRdb stores in-frame clones only, minus some. Counted here are a few hundred thousand clones, over 75% occurring once; the ten biggest clones make up 9.2%. The sample was PBMCs or T cells enriched from blood (not recorded which). These TCRs come from a man between 40 and 49 years old who had recovered from COVID-19.

CDR3 sequence reads: CATSEASYGYTF. Here the CDR3 DNA reads TGTGCCACCAGTGAAGCATCGTATGGCTACACCTTC. This chain connects TRBV24-1 to TRBJ1-2; D gene unclear. The CDR3 extends over 12 amino acids. The germline CDR1 and CDR2 sequences are KGHDR and SFDVKD. Trimming left V 4 bases short and J 5 bases short, with 7 bases between.

The chain uses TRBV7-2 and TRBJ1-2; a weak D match, TRBD1 (6 bases). The CDR3 totals 12 residues. With 1 base removed from V and 8 bases from J, the gap between germline ends came to 8 bases. Per germline, CDR1 SGHTA and CDR2 FQGNSA. The CDR3 nucleotides read TGTGCCAGCAGCTTAGACAGGGACGGCTACACCTTC. It specifies CASSLDRDGYTF.

The chain employs TRBV5-4 and TRBJ2-2, with 8 positions matching TRBD2. The CDR3 loop spans 16 amino acids. The ends lost 2 bases at V and 3 bases at J; junction bases unmatched: 6. Germline assignment: CDR1 SGHNT and CDR2 YYREEE (reference sequence). The CDR3 region has the DNA TGTGCCAGCAGCTTCCCCGGGGGGGCCTACACCGGGGAGCTGTTTTTT. Translated: CASSFPGGAYTGELFF.

V is TRBV9 and J is TRBJ2-3; D perhaps matches TRBD1 (6 bases). The CDR3 covers 12 residues. The ends were cut back, 3 bases at V and 7 bases at J, with 9 bases in the middle. CDR1 is SGDLS, CDR2 YYNGEE, per germline. CDR3 protein: CASSAQGNTQYF. CDR3 nucleotides: TGTGCCAGCAGCGCACAGGGAAATACGCAGTATTTT.

The V gene is TRBV30, the J gene TRBJ1-2; D remains unclear. The CDR3 contains 13 residues. Germline V gene lookup returns CDR1 GTSNPN and CDR2 SVGIG (reference sequence). V lost 2 bases, J lost 1 base, and 8 bases lay in between. The CDR3, as DNA: TGTGCCTGGAGTCCCGACATTAACTATGGCTACACCTTC. This translates into CAWSPDINYGYTF.

This sequence joins TRBV7-8 and TRBJ1-1; 7 nucleotides match TRBD1. The CDR3 covers 14 residues. V shed 5 bases and J 5 bases; nucleotides not matched to a gene: 8. Germline CDR1 is SGHVS and CDR2 is FQNEAQ. The CDR3, as DNA: TGTGCCAGCAGCAATCGACAGGGTGGTACTGAAGCTTTCTTT. Residues: CASSNRQGGTEAFF.

The chain combines TRBV5-5 with TRBJ2-5, with D possibly matching TRBD2 (5 bases). The CDR3 totals 14 residues. The germline V gene encodes CDR1 SGHKS and CDR2 YYEKEE (reference sequence). V was pared by 0 bases and J by 2 bases, with 8 bases between. CDR3 region: CASSLAEGQETQYF. The CDR3 nucleotides are TGTGCCAGCAGCTTGGCCGAGGGACAAGAGACCCAGTACTTC.

The rearrangement uses TRBV18 and TRBJ1-5; D may be TRBD1 (6 bases). The CDR3 runs 14 residues. CDR1 is KGHSH and CDR2 is LQKENI in the germline V gene. Trimming pared 3 bases from V and 8 bases from J, leaving 14 bases between. CDR3 coding DNA: TGTGCCAGCTCACCGGGGACAACCGGGGAGCCCCAGCATTTT. Translated, it gives CASSPGTTGEPQHF. Using reference TRBV18 and TRBJ1-5 for the parts outside the CDR3, the full variable domain is NAGVMQNPRHLVRRRGQEARLRCSPMKGHSHVYWYRQLPEEGLKFMVYLQKENIIDESGMPKERFSAEFPKEGPSILRIQQVVRGDSAAYFCASSPGTTGEPQHFGDGTRLSIL.

The chain links TRBV12-3 or TRBV12-4 to TRBJ2-7; 9 bases match TRBD1. The J segment lost 5 bases and the V segment lost 6 bases, leaving 5 bases of the junction unmatched. This CDR3 is built from 13 residues. In DNA, the CDR3 is TGTGCCAGCAGGGGACAGGGACACAACGAGCAGTACTTC. Translation: CASRGQGHNEQYF.

The chain joins TRBV5-4 to TRBJ1-1; 7 bases are shared with TRBD1. Trimming took 4 bases from V and 3 from J; bases not matched to a gene: 9. CDR3 length: 15 residues. CDR1 and CDR2 from the germline V gene are SGHNT and YYREEE (reference sequence). The CDR3 sequence: CASSRRTGGDTEAFF. For the CDR3, the DNA is TGTGCCAGCAGCCGAAGGACAGGAGGGGACACTGAAGCTTTCTTT. Looking up the rest from reference TRBV5-4 and TRBJ1-1 gives the full variable domain: ETGVTQSPTHLIKTRGQQVTLRCSSQSGHNTVSWYQQALGQGPQFIFQYYREEENGRGNFPPRFSGLQFPNYSSELNVNALELDDSALYLCASSRRTGGDTEAFFGQGTRLTVV.

Ten or more counts support this clone. This chain links TRBV4-1 with TRBJ2-1, with TRBD1 matching 8 bases. The germline V gene has CDR1 MGHRA and CDR2 YSYEKL. With V trimmed by 7 bases and J by 5 bases, 4 bases remained unmatched. This CDR3 has 13 amino acids. The CDR3 here is CASTTDRDNEQFF. Written as DNA, the CDR3 is TGCGCCAGCACTACGGACAGGGACAATGAGCAGTTCTTC.

The chain has TRBV19 and TRBJ1-2, with TRBD1 identical over 10 bases. This CDR3 has 15 residues. J lost 2 bases, V lost 5 bases, and 5 bases had no gene match. Germline V gives CDR1 LNHDA, CDR2 SQIVND (reference sequence). The CDR3 DNA reads as TGTGCCAGTAGTCAAGGGACAGGGGACAACTATGGCTACACCTTC. This codes for CASSQGTGDNYGYTF. Full variable domain (missing parts from reference TRBV19 and TRBJ1-2): DGGITQSPKYLFRKEGQNVTLSCEQNLNHDAMYWYRQDPGQGLRLIYYSQIVNDFQKGDIAEGYSVSREKKESFPLTVTSAQKNPTAFYLCASSQGTGDNYGYTFGSGTRLTVV.

V is TRBV7-3 and J is TRBJ1-2; perhaps TRBD1 as D (6 bases). CDR3 length: 13 amino acids. The V end lost 1 base, the J end lost 6 bases, and 9 bases lay between the germline ends. Germline lookup yields CDR1 SGHTA and CDR2 FQGTGA. CDR3 in amino acids: CASSLRDIHGYTF. In DNA, the CDR3 is TGTGCCAGCAGCTTAAGGGACATTCATGGCTACACCTTC.

The V gene is TRBV7-8, the J gene TRBJ2-5; tentatively, D is TRBD2 (6 bases). V was pared by 7 bases and J by 7 bases, with 13 bases between. Germline lookup yields CDR1 SGHVS and CDR2 FQNEAQ. The CDR3 extends over 12 amino acids. The CDR3 nucleotides read TGTGCCAGCACCTATAGGGGAGGGACCCAGTACTTC. Amino acids: CASTYRGGTQYF.

The chain links TRBV18 to TRBJ2-1, with a tentative D call TRBD1 (6 bases). This CDR3 has 15 residues. The germline CDR1 and CDR2 sequences are KGHSH and LQKENI. V shed 2 bases and J shed 5 bases, with 13 bases lying between them. The chain's CDR3 is CASSPRAGVNNEQFF. DNA of the CDR3: TGTGCCAGCTCACCAAGGGCAGGGGTTAACAATGAGCAGTTCTTC.

This sequence joins TRBV5-6 and TRBJ1-2, with 7 positions matching TRBD1. Looked up from germline, CDR1 is SGHDT and CDR2 is YYEEEE. V was pared by 4 bases and J by 4 bases, with 13 bases of the junction left unmatched. The CDR3 is 16 residues long. The CDR3 here is CASSQGVLRNSYGYTF. The DNA for the CDR3 is TGTGCCAGCAGCCAGGGGGTCCTCAGGAACTCCTATGGCTACACCTTC.

V usage is TRBV4-1 and J usage is TRBJ1-1; 7 bases match TRBD1. The germline V gene has CDR1 MGHRA and CDR2 YSYEKL. This CDR3 comprises 17 residues. Trimming at V came to 4 bases and at J to 5 bases, leaving 16 bases not matched to a gene. CDR3 sequence reads: CASSPRVQGDMGTEAFF. CDR3 nucleotides: TGCGCCAGCAGCCCCCGAGTCCAGGGGGATATGGGGACTGAAGCTTTCTTT.

The chain recombines TRBV5-8 with TRBJ2-1, with 10 nucleotides matching TRBD2. Germline lookup yields CDR1 SGHTS and CDR2 YDEGEE. J was trimmed by 8 bases and V by 1 base; bases with no gene match: 9. This CDR3 spans 16 amino acids. The CDR3 DNA reads as TGTGCCAGCAGCTTGCGGGCTAGCGGGAGCGGGGATGAGCAGTTCTTC. Translating gives CASSLRASGSGDEQFF.